Reported below is one T cell receptor (beta chain). Its antigen is unidentified. Library preparation for TCR beta used quantitative 5'-RACE with molecular barcodes. TCRdb passed the 5' RACE reads through MiXCR, listing each CDR3 protein once. Of under 150,000 distinct CDR3 sequences listed, roughly 8.3% are singletons. The data are from a study of CD8 T cells in ankylosing spondylitis. Points from the study as a whole: The clones that were linked to disease were reported to be significantly enriched in matched synovial fluid samples from ankylosing spondylitis patients. In ankylosing spondylitis blood, a motif of seven or eight highly homologous TCR beta variants appeared characteristic. Researchers report that disease-linked clones proved CD8+ and relatively rare in peripheral blood.

Germline lookup yields CDR1 LGHDT and CDR2 YNNKEL (reference sequence). The CDR3 spans 13 residues. V lost 3 bases, J lost 6 bases, and 11 bases lay in between. The TCR was taken from a male donor with ankylosing spondylitis. The chain carries TRBV3-1 and TRBJ1-2; D call uncertain. Sequenced: synovial fluid, either unsorted or a sorted T cell fraction (not recorded which). For the CDR3, the DNA is TGTGCCAGCAGCCAGGTTTGGGGAGATGGCTACACCTTC. Translation: CASSQVWGDGYTF.